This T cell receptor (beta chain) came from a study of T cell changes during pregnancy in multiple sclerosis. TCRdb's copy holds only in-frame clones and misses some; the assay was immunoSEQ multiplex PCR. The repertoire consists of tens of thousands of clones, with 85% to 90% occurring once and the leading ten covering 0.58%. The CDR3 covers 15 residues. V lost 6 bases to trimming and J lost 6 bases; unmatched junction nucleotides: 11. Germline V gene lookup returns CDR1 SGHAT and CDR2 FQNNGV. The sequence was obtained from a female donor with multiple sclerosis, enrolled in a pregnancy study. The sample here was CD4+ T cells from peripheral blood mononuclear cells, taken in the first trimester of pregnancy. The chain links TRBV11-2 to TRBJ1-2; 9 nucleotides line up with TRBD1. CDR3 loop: CASRDPGTGSHGYTF. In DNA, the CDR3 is TGTGCCAGCAGGGACCCCGGGACAGGGAGTCATGGCTACACCTTC.